This T cell receptor beta chain was found in a study of cytotoxic CD8 clonotypes in ibrutinib-treated CLL. About the study: Over 10 relapsed/refractory, roughly 16 treatment-naive; approximately 18 IGHV unmutated. Results showed roughly 25 partial and 2 complete responses; following median around six years, approximately 14 remained remitted, around twelve advanced.

Measured with immunoSEQ multiplex PCR; TCRdb has only the in-frame clones, and not every one. Here the sample spans 200,000 to 250,000 clones, over 65% being singletons. Overall study findings and caveats: Elevated clonality accompanied ibrutinib response, with a return toward baseline values at progression.

This clone was detected once. No antigen is known for it. This CDR3 has 14 amino acids. Germline loops: CDR1 SQVTM, CDR2 ANQGSEA. Trimming stripped 6 bases from V and 6 bases from J, with 21 bases between. The TCR comes from a human donor with chronic lymphocytic leukemia. This material consisted of PBMCs, taken after 12 months of ibrutinib treatment. The chain recombines TRBV29-1 with TRBJ2-7, with D uncertain. The CDR3 DNA is TGCAGCGTCCCTATGCAGGCTAGTGCAAGCGAGCAGTACTTC. Its protein is CSVPMQASASEQYF.